This T cell receptor beta chain emerged from a study of CD8+ T cells in alopecia areata. Starting from PBMCs, sorting isolated CD4+ and CD8+ T cells. In the case of this clone: Its antigen is currently unknown.

Study-wide findings and caveats: Lesional scalp, especially alopecia totalis/universalis, showed higher clonality than normal scalp. Scalp data also include sequences from resident alphabeta T cells of normal skin. Clarity of TCR sharing across patients fell short of that in mice, possibly HLA-related.

RNA was extracted and reverse transcribed into cDNA as the sequencing template. The assay was immunoSEQ multiplex PCR, and TCRdb's table has in-frame clones only and misses some. The profile shows approximately 150,000 clones, around two thirds of them singletons. The sequencing sample was made of CD8+ T cells sorted from blood. This sequence originates from a human donor in good health.

As DNA, the CDR3 is TGTGCCAGTACCCCAAGGGGGGGTCTCTACGAGCAGTACTTC. Residues: CASTPRGGLYEQYF. This sequence joins TRBV19 and TRBJ2-7, with a weak D call TRBD2 (7 bases). Germline CDR1 reads LNHDA; CDR2 reads SQIVND (reference sequence). This CDR3 has 14 residues. V lost 7 bases to trimming and J lost 3 bases, with 16 bases between them.